The entry below gives a single T cell receptor beta chain sequence along with its context. Its antigen is still unknown. CD8 cells classed as naive were CD45RO-negative and positively selected for CCR7, excluding terminally differentiated effector memory CD45RA+ cells. Once extracted for a subset, genomic DNA was divided evenly among several immunoSEQ plates. Generated by immunoSEQ multiplex PCR, the TCRdb table keeps only in-frame clones and is missing some. The sample holds 2 million to 2.5 million clones, roughly 91% seen once. This sample was included in a study of shared clonotypes between healthy human individuals. The study's findings and limits: Relative to memory subsets, naive subsets generally showed larger estimated richness. Although depth was large, rarefaction showed that sequencing of the sorted subsets was incomplete. Non-shared clonotypes had lower generation probabilities than clonotypes shared by all four sorted-subset donors.

The CDR3 runs 15 residues. The V gene lost 5 bases and the J gene lost 1 base, with 15 bases spanning the gap. The germline V gene encodes CDR1 MNHEY and CDR2 SMNVEV (reference sequence). The gene calls are TRBV27 and TRBJ2-7; possibly TRBD2 for D (5 bases). Sequencing was performed on naive CD8+ T cells from PBMCs. This clonotype originated in a young man in good health. Some clones in this sample may be carry-over from other donors' samples. CDR3 coding DNA: TGTGCCAGCAGTGGTGGTGACTACGAATCCTACGAGCAGTACTTC. It codes for CASSGGDYESYEQYF.